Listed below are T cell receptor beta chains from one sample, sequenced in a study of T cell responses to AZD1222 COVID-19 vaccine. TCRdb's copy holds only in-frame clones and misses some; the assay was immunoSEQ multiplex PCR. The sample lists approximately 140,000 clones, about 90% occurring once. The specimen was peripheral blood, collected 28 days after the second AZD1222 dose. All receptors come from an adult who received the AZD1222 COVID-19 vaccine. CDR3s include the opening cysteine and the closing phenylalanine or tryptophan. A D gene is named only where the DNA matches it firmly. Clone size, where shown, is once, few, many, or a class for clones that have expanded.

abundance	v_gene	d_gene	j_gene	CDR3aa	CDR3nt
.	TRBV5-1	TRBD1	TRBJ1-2	CASSSHTGEDSYTF	TGCGCCAGCAGCTCGCACACAGGGGAAGACAGCTACACCTTC
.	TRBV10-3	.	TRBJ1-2	CAISEGWGVLGGYTF	TGTGCCATCAGTGAGGGGTGGGGCGTTTTGGGTGGCTACACCTTC
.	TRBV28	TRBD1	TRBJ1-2	CASSDRGDYGYTF	TGTGCCAGTTCCGACAGGGGGGATTATGGCTACACCTTC
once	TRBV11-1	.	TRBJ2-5	CASSLGTAAGTQYF	TGTGCCAGCAGCTTAGGGACAGCCGCGGGGACCCAGTACTTC
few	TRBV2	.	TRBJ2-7	CASTYRSNSYEQYF	TGTGCCAGCACGTACAGGAGCAACTCCTACGAGCAGTACTTC
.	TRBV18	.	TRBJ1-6	CASSLQGPNSPLHF	TGTGCCAGCTCACTCCAGGGTCCGAATTCACCCCTCCACTTT
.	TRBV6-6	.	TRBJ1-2	CASSFPAFNGYTF	TGTGCCAGCAGTTTCCCCGCCTTCAATGGCTACACCTTC
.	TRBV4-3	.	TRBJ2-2	CASSQDLSRRRWAGELFF	TGCGCCAGCAGCCAAGATCTTAGTCGGCGGAGATGGGCCGGGGAGCTGTTTTTT
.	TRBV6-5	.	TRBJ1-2	CASRPASLYGYTF	TGTGCCAGCAGGCCGGCCAGCCTCTATGGCTACACCTTC
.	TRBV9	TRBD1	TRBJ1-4	CASSVGQGGGPEKLFF	TGTGCCAGCAGCGTCGGACAGGGGGGAGGCCCTGAAAAACTGTTTTTT
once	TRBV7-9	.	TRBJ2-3	CASSLATRTDTQYF	TGTGCCAGCAGCTTAGCAACACGGACAGATACGCAGTATTTT
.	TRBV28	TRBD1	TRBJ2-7	CASSRDRDSYEQYF	TGTGCCAGCAGCCGGGACAGGGACTCCTACGAGCAGTACTTC
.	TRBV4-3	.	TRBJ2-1	CASSQVFEGTEQFF	TGCGCCAGCAGCCAAGTGTTTGAGGGGACCGAGCAGTTCTTC
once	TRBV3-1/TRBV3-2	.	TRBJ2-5	CASSQAGTKPETQYF	TGTGCCAGCAGCCAAGCCGGGACAAAGCCAGAGACCCAGTACTTC
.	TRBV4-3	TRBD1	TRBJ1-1	CASSPPEDPDREGTEAFF	TGCGCCAGCAGCCCCCCAGAGGATCCCGACAGGGAGGGAACTGAAGCTTTCTTT
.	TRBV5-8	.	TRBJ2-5	CASSLDSRGETQYF	TGTGCCAGCAGCTTGGATTCACGAGGCGAGACCCAGTACTTC
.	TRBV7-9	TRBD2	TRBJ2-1	CASSSGLAGGLEQFF	TGTGCCAGCAGCTCGGGACTAGCGGGGGGCCTTGAGCAGTTCTTC
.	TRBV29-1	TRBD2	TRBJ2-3	CSVVAGDSGTQYF	TGCAGCGTTGTAGCGGGGGATTCCGGTACGCAGTATTTT
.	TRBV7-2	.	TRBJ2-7	CASSRGQGTDEQYF	TGTGCCAGCAGTAGGGGCCAGGGGACGGACGAGCAGTACTTC
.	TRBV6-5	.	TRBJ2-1	CASKRLSSLNNEQFF	TGTGCCAGCAAGCGTTTGTCAAGTTTGAACAATGAGCAGTTCTTC
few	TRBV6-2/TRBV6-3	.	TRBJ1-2	CASSYSRDAYGYTF	TGTGCCAGCAGTTACTCGCGAGACGCTTATGGCTACACCTTC
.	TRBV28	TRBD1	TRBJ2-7	CASSPSLLQGAVYEQYF	TGTGCCAGCAGTCCTAGCCTATTACAGGGGGCGGTCTACGAGCAGTACTTC
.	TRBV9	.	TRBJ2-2	CASSVSGWGGNTGELFF	TGTGCCAGCAGCGTATCGGGGTGGGGAGGGAACACCGGGGAGCTGTTTTTT
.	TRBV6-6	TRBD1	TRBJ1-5	CASRSGTGSFQPQHF	TGTGCCAGCAGATCCGGGACAGGGAGCTTTCAGCCCCAGCATTTT
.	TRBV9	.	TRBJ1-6	CASSANNSPLHF	TGTGCCAGCAGCGCCAATAATTCACCCCTCCACTTT
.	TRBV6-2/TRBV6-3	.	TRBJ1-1	CASSYSGLRGVNTEAFF	TGTGCCAGCAGTTACTCGGGCTTGCGGGGGGTGAACACTGAAGCTTTCTTT
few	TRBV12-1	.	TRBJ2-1	CAVLERVNEQFF	TGTGCCGTTCTTGAGCGGGTAAATGAGCAGTTCTTC
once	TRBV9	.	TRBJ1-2	CASSVSGLGALGGYTF	TGTGCCAGCAGCGTATCAGGGTTGGGCGCCTTAGGAGGCTACACCTTC
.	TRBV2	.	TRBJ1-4	CASKGIATNEKLFF	TGTGCCAGCAAGGGGATTGCAACTAATGAAAAACTGTTTTTT
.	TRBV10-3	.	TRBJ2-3	CAISTLRDMRYTQYF	TGTGCCATCAGCACCCTCCGGGACATGAGATATACGCAGTATTTT
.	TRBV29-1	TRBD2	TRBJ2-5	CSVEIAGDQETQYF	TGCAGCGTTGAAATAGCGGGAGACCAAGAGACCCAGTACTTC
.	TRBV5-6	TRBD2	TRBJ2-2	CASSLGLALNTGELFF	TGTGCCAGCAGCTTGGGACTAGCCCTCAACACCGGGGAGCTGTTTTTT
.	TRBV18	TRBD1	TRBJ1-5	CASSPGTGSGGPQHF	TGTGCCAGCTCACCCGGGACAGGGTCCGGGGGGCCCCAGCATTTT
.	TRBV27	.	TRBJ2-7	CASSTLDSYYEQYF	TGTGCCAGCAGTACATTGGACAGCTACTACGAGCAGTACTTC
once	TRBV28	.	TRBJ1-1	CASSTGRGHVTFF	TGTGCCAGCAGTACCGGCCGGGGGCACGTAACTTTCTTT
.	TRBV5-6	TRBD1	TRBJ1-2	CASSEGQYGYTF	TGTGCCAGCAGCGAGGGACAGTACGGCTACACCTTC
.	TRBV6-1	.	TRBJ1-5	CASSAYLGRANNQPQHF	TGTGCCAGCAGTGCGTACTTGGGCAGGGCGAACAATCAGCCCCAGCATTTT
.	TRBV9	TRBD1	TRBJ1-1	CASSGPLARGYTEAFF	TGTGCCAGCAGCGGACCCCTAGCCAGGGGGTATACTGAAGCTTTCTTT
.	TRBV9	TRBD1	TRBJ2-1	CASTPTGGGYNEQFF	TGTGCCAGCACACCGACAGGGGGCGGTTACAATGAGCAGTTCTTC
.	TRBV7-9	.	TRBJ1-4	CASSLQGLGEKLFF	TGTGCCAGCAGCTTACAGGGGTTGGGTGAAAAACTGTTTTTT
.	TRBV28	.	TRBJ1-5	CASSLVGPPFGPQHF	TGTGCCAGCAGTTTAGTGGGGCCCCCTTTTGGGCCCCAGCATTTT
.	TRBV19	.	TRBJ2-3	CATTQTGALTQYF	TGTGCCACTACACAGACGGGAGCCCTTACGCAGTATTTT
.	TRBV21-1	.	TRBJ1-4	CASSIPTGLDEKLFF	TGTGCCAGCAGCATTCCGACAGGGCTCGATGAAAAACTGTTTTTT
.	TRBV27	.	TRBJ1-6	CASSEAVALSPLHF	TGTGCCAGCAGCGAGGCAGTTGCGTTGTCACCCCTCCACTTT
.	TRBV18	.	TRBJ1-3	CASSPLGTQGASGNTIYF	TGTGCCAGCTCACCATTAGGCACTCAGGGCGCCTCTGGAAACACCATATATTTT
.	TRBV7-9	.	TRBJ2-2	CASSLRTRGTGELFF	TGTGCCAGCAGCCTCCGGACTAGGGGGACCGGGGAGCTGTTTTTT
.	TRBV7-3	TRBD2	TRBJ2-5	CASSAASGGGETQYF	TGTGCCAGCAGCGCTGCGAGCGGGGGAGGAGAGACCCAGTACTTC
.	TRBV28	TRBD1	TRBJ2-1	CASSFGQGAYNEQFF	TGTGCCAGCAGTTTCGGACAGGGGGCTTACAATGAGCAGTTCTTC
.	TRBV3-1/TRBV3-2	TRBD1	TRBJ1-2	CASSLPGQSHGYTF	TGTGCCAGCAGCCTTCCGGGACAGTCCCATGGCTACACCTTC
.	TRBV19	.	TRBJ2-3	CASSTTGPHTDTQYF	TGTGCCAGTAGTACAACCGGGCCTCACACAGATACGCAGTATTTT